This T cell receptor beta chain was recovered during a study of CD8+ T cells in alopecia areata. Study-wide background: The study gave treated patients oral tofacitinib at 5 to 10 mg twice daily. People stayed on tofacitinib for 6 to 18 months, then stopped the drug for 6 months.

Extracted from the samples, RNA was reverse transcribed into cDNA to serve as the sequencing template. TCRdb's copy holds only in-frame clones and misses some; the assay was immunoSEQ multiplex PCR. The sample consists of about 170,000 clones, 67% of them appearing once. The germline CDR1 and CDR2 sequences are SGHRS and YFSETQ. V gave up 3 bases and J gave up 8 bases; unmatched junction bases: 15. This CDR3 is built from 16 residues. General observations from the study: Sequenced scalp T cells also include alphabeta T cells resident in normal skin.

This clone has a handful of counts. Its antigen is unknown. The clonotype originates from a human donor with alopecia areata. The genes are TRBV5-1 and TRBJ1-2; 8 bases line up with TRBD1. The specimen was CD8+ T cells sorted from blood, collected at week 0. The DNA of the CDR3 is TGCGCCAGCAGCTCCCTGACGGTGACAGGGGTTTGGGGCTACACCTTC. It specifies CASSSLTVTGVWGYTF.